Below, 16 T cell receptor beta chains from the same sample are listed, as sequenced in a study of cytomegalovirus exposure and HLA in healthy donors. A multiplex PCR was run with 60 Vbeta primers and 13 Jbeta primers. The table came from immunoSEQ multiplex PCR; TCRdb's copy has only in-frame clones and leaves some out. This sample carries roughly 70,000 clones, roughly four fifths of them seen once, and the ten largest clones take approximately 5.8%. Material for sequencing was PBMCs. Source of these receptors: a man aged 50-59 years in good health and CMV-seronegative.

The CDR3 nucleotides read TGTGCCAGCAGTTACCCCCCGACAGGGTCGGCCGGGGAGCTGTTTTTT. As protein: CASSYPPTGSAGELFF. This chain joins TRBV6-6 and TRBJ2-2; 7 bases are a match to TRBD1. The germline CDR1 and CDR2 sequences are MNHNY and SVGAGI (reference sequence). This CDR3 has 16 amino acids. V lost 2 bases, J lost 6 bases, and 9 bases stayed unmatched.

This clone was observed a handful of times. The genes are TRBV5-1 and TRBJ1-5, with 7 bases identical to TRBD1. The CDR3 runs 15 residues. The germline V gene encodes CDR1 SGHRS and CDR2 YFSETQ. The V segment lost 5 bases and the J segment 1 base; nucleotides outside the gene matches: 6. The CDR3: CASRTGFGSNQPQHF. CDR3 nucleotide sequence: TGCGCCAGCAGGACAGGGTTCGGAAGCAATCAGCCCCAGCATTTT.

The chain recombines TRBV6-1 with TRBJ1-5; no definite D call. The CDR3 totals 15 residues. CDR1 MNHNS and CDR2 SASEGT come from the germline V gene. Trimming took 4 bases from V and 2 from J, leaving 12 bases between them. CDR3 nucleotides: TGTGCCAGCAGTGCCCTGGGCCCGGGCAATCAGCCCCAGCATTTT. Translation: CASSALGPGNQPQHF.

The chain joins TRBV19 to TRBJ1-1, with TRBD1 matching 12 bases. J gave up 3 bases and V 6 bases, and 11 bases lay outside the gene matches. Germline V lookup: CDR1 LNHDA, CDR2 SQIVND (reference sequence). The CDR3 loop spans 17 amino acids. The CDR3 loop reads CASSPRDRGRFHTEAFF. CDR3 nucleotide sequence: TGTGCCAGTAGCCCCAGGGACAGGGGGCGCTTCCACACTGAAGCTTTCTTT. Filled out from reference TRBV19 and TRBJ1-1, the complete variable domain reads DGGITQSPKYLFRKEGQNVTLSCEQNLNHDAMYWYRQDPGQGLRLIYYSQIVNDFQKGDIAEGYSVSREKKESFPLTVTSAQKNPTAFYLCASSPRDRGRFHTEAFFGQGTRLTVV.

The chain couples TRBV6-1 to TRBJ1-5; 7 bases fit TRBD1. The CDR3 is 15 amino acids. Germline V gene lookup returns CDR1 MNHNS and CDR2 SASEGT. V shed 4 bases and J 7 bases; nucleotides not matched to a gene: 10. The CDR3 loop reads CASSAQGVLVQPQHF. CDR3 DNA: TGTGCCAGCAGTGCGCAGGGGGTATTAGTGCAGCCCCAGCATTTT.

V and J are TRBV7-2 and TRBJ2-1, with D possibly being TRBD2 (6 bases). Germline loops: CDR1 SGHTA, CDR2 FQGNSA. V lost 5 bases and J lost 0, with 8 bases in between. The CDR3 runs to 14 residues. The CDR3 DNA follows: TGTGCCAGCAGCAATAGCGGCTCCTACAATGAGCAGTTCTTC. Its translation is CASSNSGSYNEQFF. The full variable domain, rest sourced from reference TRBV7-2 and TRBJ2-1, is GAGVSQSPSNKVTEKGKDVELRCDPISGHTALYWYRQSLGQGLEFLIYFQGNSAPDKSGLPSDRFSAERTGGSVSTLTIQRTQQEDSAVYLCASSNSGSYNEQFFGPGTRLTVL.

This clone was seen just once. This chain connects TRBV20-1 to TRBJ1-2; D is unclear. Germline-derived CDR1 and CDR2 are DFQATT and SNEGSKA (reference sequence). Trimming shortened V by 6 bases and J by 4 bases, and 9 bases separated the two germline ends. This CDR3 has 11 residues. The DNA of the CDR3 is TGCAGTGCCCCTGGCCTCTATGGCTACACCTTC. Amino acid sequence: CSAPGLYGYTF.

The gene calls are TRBV28 and TRBJ2-6; no reliable D call. The CDR3 is 13 amino acids. Trimming stripped 11 bases from V and 4 bases from J, with 12 bases between. Germline V gives CDR1 MDHEN, CDR2 SYDVKM. CDR3 bases: TGTGCCTCACAAGCGCCCGGGGCCAACGTCCTGACTTTC. It is translated as CASQAPGANVLTF.

The J gene is TRBJ2-1, the V gene TRBV28, with 9 bases that match TRBD2. The trim removed 2 bases at V and 7 bases at J, leaving 6 bases unmatched. Germline V gene lookup returns CDR1 MDHEN and CDR2 SYDVKM. This CDR3 spans 15 amino acids. Here the CDR3 reads CASSLLAGYWNEQFF. The CDR3 DNA follows: TGTGCCAGCAGTTTACTAGCGGGATATTGGAATGAGCAGTTCTTC.

This clone was detected once. This chain connects TRBV5-4 to TRBJ2-3; TRBD1 agrees at 7 bases. With 4 bases clipped from V and 9 bases from J, the junction kept 8 bases outside the gene matches. The CDR3 runs 13 residues. Germline lookup yields CDR1 SGHNT and CDR2 YYREEE (reference sequence). CDR3 nucleotides: TGTGCCAGCAGCCCAGAGGGGGCAAGAACGCAGTATTTT. This codes for CASSPEGARTQYF.

V gene TRBV6-5 combines with J gene TRBJ2-7; possibly TRBD2 for D (6 bases). Trimming removed 0 bases from V and 2 bases from J, with 14 bases in between. The CDR3 has 16 amino acids. Germline V gives CDR1 MNHEY, CDR2 SVGAGI. The CDR3 sequence is CASSYSATSFPYEQYF. The CDR3 DNA is TGTGCCAGCAGTTACTCTGCCACTAGCTTCCCCTACGAGCAGTACTTC.

The chain employs TRBV21-1 and TRBJ2-5; the DNA was not compared with TRBD2, the D call given in the table. TRBV21-1 represents a pseudogene. The CDR3 covers 14 residues. Here the CDR3 reads CASSILAGVETQYF. As DNA, the CDR3 is TGTGCCAGCAGCATACTAGCGGGAGTAGAGACCCAGTACTTC.

V and J are TRBV9 and TRBJ2-2, with 8 positions matching TRBD1. Per the germline V gene, CDR1 is SGDLS and CDR2 is YYNGEE. The V gene end was trimmed by 1 base and the J gene end by 2 bases; junction bases not matched to a gene: 4. The CDR3 spans 16 residues. The CDR3, as DNA: TGTGCCAGCAGCGTACCGGGACAGGCTAACACCGGGGAGCTGTTTTTT. Translated: CASSVPGQANTGELFF. The full variable domain, rest sourced from reference TRBV9 and TRBJ2-2, is DSGVTQTPKHLITATGQRVTLRCSPRSGDLSVYWYQQSLDQGLQFLIQYYNGEERAKGNILERFSAQQFPDLHSELNLSSLELGDSALYFCASSVPGQANTGELFFGEGSRLTVL.

This chain connects TRBV19 to TRBJ2-2, with D perhaps matching TRBD1 (5 bases). In germline, CDR1 is LNHDA, CDR2 SQIVND (reference sequence). V lost 3 bases and J 7 bases, leaving 18 bases between the germline ends. The CDR3 loop spans 16 amino acids. Here the CDR3 reads CASSINPQGKGGELFF. The CDR3 DNA reads as TGTGCCAGTAGTATTAACCCCCAGGGAAAGGGCGGGGAGCTGTTTTTT.

This chain joins TRBV27 and TRBJ1-5; tentatively, D is TRBD1 (5 bases). This CDR3 comprises 13 residues. CDR1 and CDR2 (germline): MNHEY, SMNVEV (reference sequence). Trimming stripped 7 bases from V and 7 bases from J, with 14 bases between. The CDR3 sequence: CASTTMEGQPQHF. The CDR3 nucleotides are TGTGCCAGCACTACCATGGAGGGGCAGCCCCAGCATTTT.

The V call is TRBV6-5, the J call TRBJ1-5; TRBD1 is a possible D gene (5 bases). Germline lookup yields CDR1 MNHEY and CDR2 SVGAGI. The CDR3 is 13 amino acids. Trimming removed 7 bases at V and 4 bases at J, with 11 bases between. The CDR3 reads CASTSDRNQPQHF. The CDR3 nucleotides read TGTGCCAGCACCTCCGACAGAAATCAGCCCCAGCATTTT.